This TCR beta chain was captured by sequencing in a study of blood T cell repertoires in COVID-19. As for the study in general: Material from acute and convalescent COVID-19 was sourced from the United States, Italy and Spain. The analysed material was cDNA or gDNA that came from T cells, B-cell-depleted T cells, or PBMCs.

Germline assignment: CDR1 MGHDK and CDR2 SYGVNS. This CDR3 region has 15 residues. V shed 4 bases and J shed 6 bases, with 16 bases lying between them. Per the authors' pipeline: Counts of nucleated cells, estimated from reference gene primer amplification, were obtained. TCRdb's table, derived via immunoSEQ multiplex PCR, lists solely in-frame clones and lacks some. V and J calls and clone size follow that table, whereas D and trimming were derived from the DNA. Of 380,000 or so clones listed, approximately 77% are singletons. Input material: peripheral blood. The chain links TRBV25-1 to TRBJ2-1, with D possibly being TRBD2 (6 bases). This receptor was obtained from a human donor with acute or convalescent COVID-19. The donor label of this sample is uncertain. The CDR3 sequence is CASSGGVGSINEQFF. CDR3 DNA sequence: TGTGCCAGCAGTGGGGGGGTAGGTTCGATCAATGAGCAGTTCTTC. The variable domain in full, completed from reference TRBV25-1 and TRBJ2-1, reads EADIYQTPRYLVIGTGKKITLECSQTMGHDKMYWYQQDPGMELHLIHYSYGVNSTEKGDLSSESTVSRIRTEHFPLTLESARPSHTSQYLCASSGGVGSINEQFFGPGTRLTVL.